A single sample is the source of the 17 T cell receptor beta chains below, sequenced in a study of T cell repertoires in cytomegalovirus infection. Using its own MiXCR run on the reads, TCRdb lists one record per CDR3 protein. The data contain around 450,000 distinct CDR3 sequences, around 11% of them seen just once; the ten biggest clones take up about 10%. Sequencing input: PBMCs. The receptors were sampled from a human donor in good health (CMV status not recorded). Some clones in this sample may be carry-over from other donors' samples.

In this sample, this clonotype turned up a few times. The chain recombines TRBV5-1 with TRBJ2-7; 8 bases fit TRBD1. Germline V gene data show CDR1 as SGHRS and CDR2 as YFSETQ. CDR3 size: 15 residues. J gave up 6 bases and V 2 bases, and 10 bases lay outside the gene matches. The CDR3 is CASSLQTGVSGEQYF. CDR3 DNA: TGCGCCAGCAGCTTACAGACAGGGGTGTCAGGCGAGCAGTACTTC.

This chain joins TRBV6-5 and TRBJ1-2; 7 bases agree with TRBD1. After removal of 5 bases from V and 8 bases from J, the junction contained 5 bases not matched to a gene. CDR1 and CDR2 from the germline V gene are MNHEY and SVGAGI. The CDR3 runs 12 residues. CDR3 sequence (DNA): TGTGCCAGCAGTACAGGGGCTAGAGGCTACACCTTC. Its translation is CASSTGARGYTF.

J is TRBJ2-4 and V is TRBV19; no definite D call. Between the trimmed V and J ends, which lost 10 bases and 3 bases, there was a span of 16 bases. The CDR3 sequence is 14 residues long. Germline V gives CDR1 LNHDA, CDR2 SQIVND (reference sequence). The CDR3 region has the DNA TGTGCCACCTTGCAGGTTGGGGACAAAAACATTCAGTACTTC. It codes for CATLQVGDKNIQYF.

This clonotype has only a few counts. The gene calls are TRBV29-1 and TRBJ2-1; 12 bases are shared with TRBD2. The CDR3 is 15 amino acids. V dropped 5 bases and J dropped 4; count of bases not matched to a gene: 6. Per germline, CDR1 SQVTM and CDR2 ANQGSEA. The CDR3 sequence: CSVPRTSGAYNEQFF. The DNA for the CDR3 is TGCAGCGTTCCTCGGACTAGCGGGGCATACAATGAGCAGTTCTTC.

This clonotype turned up a few times. The chain combines TRBV14 with TRBJ2-5; the D is unclear. The CDR3 is 14 amino acids. Trimming pared 0 bases from V and 6 bases from J, leaving 11 bases between. Looked up from germline, CDR1 is SGHDN and CDR2 is FVKESK. CDR3 coding DNA: TGTGCCAGCAGCCAAGATTGGGCTACGAAGACCCAGTACTTC. Translating it yields CASSQDWATKTQYF.

This clonotype was seen a handful of times. The rearrangement joins TRBV9 to TRBJ1-2, with D tentatively TRBD1 (6 bases). Germline V gene lookup returns CDR1 SGDLS and CDR2 YYNGEE. The V and J ends lost 0 bases and 1 base respectively, with 10 bases between them. This CDR3 spans 15 amino acids. The CDR3 nucleotides are TGTGCCAGCAGCGTAGCTCGGGGGCTTAACTATGGCTACACCTTC. Translating gives CASSVARGLNYGYTF.

This clonotype was seen repeatedly, ten times or more. This sequence joins TRBV28 and TRBJ2-7; D gene uncertain. Trimming removed 3 bases from V and 2 bases from J, with 11 bases in between. Per germline, CDR1 MDHEN and CDR2 SYDVKM. The CDR3 sequence is 14 residues long. CDR3 in DNA: TGTGCCAGCAGTTTTTTGGGCGGAGCCTACGAGCAGTACTTC. Residues: CASSFLGGAYEQYF.

At least ten counts were recorded for this clonotype. The chain has TRBV7-9 and TRBJ2-7; D is possibly TRBD2 (5 bases). Trimming removed 0 bases at V and 0 bases at J, with 9 bases between. From germline, CDR1 is SEHNR and CDR2 FQNEAQ (reference sequence). The CDR3 totals 15 residues. The CDR3 region has the DNA TGTGCCAGCAGCTTAGCGGGAGCGCCCTCCTACGAGCAGTACTTC. It is translated as CASSLAGAPSYEQYF.

V and J are TRBV27 and TRBJ2-1; possibly TRBD2 for D (5 bases). The CDR3 totals 16 residues. Trimming removed 2 bases at V and 2 bases at J, with 13 bases between. CDR1 MNHEY and CDR2 SMNVEV come from the germline V gene (reference sequence). CDR3: CASSLEGHAAYNEQFF. DNA of the CDR3: TGTGCCAGCAGTTTAGAGGGTCATGCGGCCTACAATGAGCAGTTCTTC.

This clonotype was picked up many times. The V and J genes are TRBV7-8 and TRBJ2-1, with 9 bases identical to TRBD2. Germline V lookup: CDR1 SGHVS, CDR2 FQNEAQ. This CDR3 has 17 amino acids. The junction had 15 bases not matched to a gene; V was cut back by 4 bases and J by 8 bases. The CDR3 protein is CASSSTVRGGLVDEQFF. The CDR3 DNA is TGTGCCAGCAGCTCAACCGTGCGGGGGGGCCTTGTGGATGAGCAGTTCTTC.

This clonotype has only a few counts. The V gene is TRBV2, the J gene TRBJ2-3; D uncertain. The V gene's germline CDR1 is SNHLY and CDR2 FYNNEI. The V gene lost 5 bases and the J gene lost 0 bases, with 12 bases spanning the gap. The CDR3 totals 15 residues. CDR3 coding DNA: TGTGCCAGCAGTTTTTTGGGCGGTAGCACAGATACGCAGTATTTT. Its translation: CASSFLGGSTDTQYF.

Comment on this clonotype: This could be a read error, since a much larger clone is one nucleotide away. The chain is built from TRBV4-1 and TRBJ2-7; 7 positions agree with TRBD1. This CDR3 spans 14 amino acids. Germline trimming cut 4 bases from V and 1 base from J; bases unmatched to any gene: 4. Germline CDR1 reads MGHRA; CDR2 reads YSYEKL. The CDR3 spells CASSPTGSSYEQYF. The CDR3 region has the DNA TGCGCCAGCAGCCCGACAGGGTCTTCCTACGAGCAGTACTTC.

This clonotype appeared a few times. The gene calls are TRBV27 and TRBJ2-1, with unresolved D. The germline V gene has CDR1 MNHEY and CDR2 SMNVEV (reference sequence). This CDR3 is built from 13 residues. The V gene lost 3 bases and the J gene lost 7 bases, with 10 bases spanning the gap. CDR3 residues: CASSFQRSNEQFF. The CDR3 DNA sequence: TGTGCCAGCAGTTTCCAGAGGTCGAATGAGCAGTTCTTC.

This clonotype showed up many times. The chain recombines TRBV7-2 with TRBJ2-7, with 7 bases that match TRBD2. The ends lost 4 bases at V and 3 bases at J; junction bases unmatched: 6. Per germline, CDR1 SGHTA and CDR2 FQGNSA. The CDR3 is 14 amino acids. CDR3 region: CASSSRGGNYEQYF. The DNA of the CDR3 is TGTGCCAGCAGCTCCCGGGGAGGGAACTACGAGCAGTACTTC.

This clonotype was seen only a few times. The rearrangement uses TRBV3-1 and TRBJ1-1; 11 bases align to TRBD1. The CDR3 is 14 amino acids. Germline trimming cut 2 bases from V and 5 bases from J; bases unmatched to any gene: 1. In germline, CDR1 is LGHDT, CDR2 YNNKEL (reference sequence). CDR3 DNA: TGTGCCAGCAGCCAAAGGGACAGGGGGACTGAAGCTTTCTTT. This sequence encodes CASSQRDRGTEAFF.

This clonotype was observed a few times. The chain uses TRBV4-1 and TRBJ2-3; D is uncertain. The CDR3 is made up of 14 amino acids. Deletions cut 0 bases from V and 4 bases from J, with 8 bases between. Germline-derived CDR1 and CDR2 are MGHRA and YSYEKL. Here the CDR3 DNA reads TGCGCCAGCAGCCAAGATCCCCTCTCAGATACGCAGTATTTT. Translating it yields CASSQDPLSDTQYF.

This clonotype was found many times. The chain has TRBV28 and TRBJ2-1; D might be TRBD2 (6 bases). This CDR3 spans 16 amino acids. Trimming pared 7 bases from V and 9 bases from J, leaving 25 bases between. Germline V gene lookup returns CDR1 MDHEN and CDR2 SYDVKM. The CDR3 sequence is CASNRRNKHHGGEQFF. The CDR3 nucleotides are TGTGCCAGCAACCGCCGTAACAAACACCACGGGGGTGAGCAGTTCTTC.